A single sample gave rise to the 7 T cell receptor beta chains below, sequenced in a study of PD-L1 blockade in urothelial cancer (TCRdb year 2017). The sample's time point label, in plain terms: peripheral blood 6 weeks after treatment start. The method behind the library was the immunoSEQ multiplex PCR assay. The table comes from immuneACCESS by way of TCRdb, which keeps in-frame sequences with V and J called. Part of the clones is missing from these tables; in studies checked, under half for an unresolved V gene and the rest for unknown reasons. Counted in this sample were 38,000 or so clones; roughly 80% of them appeared once. Together, the top ten hold over 9.5% of the sample. The input for sequencing was PBMCs, taken around atezolizumab (anti-PD-L1) treatment. Receptors were obtained from a man aged 35-49 years with urothelial cancer.

The CDR3 here is CAWSVSPLSRTFYGYTF. The CDR3 coding sequence is TGTGCCTGGAGTGTGTCCCCGTTGAGCAGGACTTTTTATGGCTACACCTTC. This chain joins TRBV30 and TRBJ1-2; D not certain. V gave up 0 bases and J gave up 5 bases, with 22 bases separating them. CDR1 and CDR2 from the germline V gene are GTSNPN and SVGIG (reference sequence). CDR3 length: 17 amino acids.

This clone has only one observation. The chain joins TRBV6-6 to TRBJ2-7, with 7 nucleotides matching TRBD1. The V gene end was trimmed by 5 bases and the J gene end by 4 bases; junction bases not matched to a gene: 5. Germline V lookup: CDR1 MNHNY, CDR2 SVGAGI (reference sequence). The CDR3 runs 13 residues. The DNA for the CDR3 is TGTGCCAGCAGTACTCGACAGGGTTACGAGCAGTACTTC. It codes for CASSTRQGYEQYF.

The chain has TRBV6-1 and TRBJ2-7; 14 bases align to TRBD2. The ends lost 11 bases at V and 0 bases at J; junction bases unmatched: 3. The germline gives CDR1 MNHNS, CDR2 SASEGT. CDR3 length equals 14 residues. This CDR3 reads CAGGTSGSSYEQYF. Written as DNA, the CDR3 is TGTGCCGGGGGGACTAGCGGGAGCTCCTACGAGCAGTACTTC.

Of note for this clone: The junction departs from germline at one end; a sequencing error may be responsible. This chain joins TRBV7-7 and TRBJ2-2; D remains ambiguous. This CDR3 spans 16 amino acids. Looked up from germline, CDR1 is SSHAT and CDR2 is FNYEAQ (reference sequence). DNA of the CDR3: TGTGCTAGCAGCCCCGTAGTGTCTGCGAACACCGGGGAGCTGTTTTTT. Its translation is CASSPVVSANTGELFF. Variable domain in full (rest from reference TRBV7-7 and TRBJ2-2): GAGVSQSPRYKVTKRGQDVTLRCDPISSHATLYWYQQALGQGPEFLTYFNYEAQPDKSGLPSDRFSAERPEGSISTLTIQRTEQRDSAMYRCASSPVVSANTGELFFGEGSRLTVL.

V gene TRBV9 combines with J gene TRBJ2-1; 9 bases align to TRBD1. Germline CDR1 SGDLS, CDR2 YYNGEE. Trimming took 3 bases from V and 9 from J; bases not matched to a gene: 10. The CDR3 has 15 residues. CDR3 loop: CASSEGDRVGGEQFF. The CDR3 bases are TGTGCCAGCAGCGAGGGGGACAGGGTGGGGGGTGAGCAGTTCTTC.

The chain carries TRBV7-8 and TRBJ2-1, with 7 bases identical to TRBD1. CDR3 length equals 14 residues. The germline V gene encodes CDR1 SGHVS and CDR2 FQNEAQ. The V gene end was trimmed by 4 bases and the J gene end by 4 bases; junction bases not matched to a gene: 4. CDR3 protein: CASSSRQGYNEQFF. CDR3 coding DNA: TGTGCCAGCAGCTCCCGACAGGGATACAATGAGCAGTTCTTC.

The V gene is TRBV7-8, the J gene TRBJ1-5, with TRBD1 as a possible D gene (5 bases). This CDR3 has 15 amino acids. V lost 0 bases and J lost 3, with 9 bases in between. Looked up from germline, CDR1 is SGHVS and CDR2 is FQNEAQ. This CDR3 is CASSLAKGINQPQHF. CDR3 DNA sequence: TGTGCCAGCAGCTTAGCCAAGGGGATCAATCAGCCCCAGCATTTT. The full variable domain, its missing parts supplied by reference TRBV7-8 and TRBJ1-5, is GAGVSQSPRYKVAKRGQDVALRCDPISGHVSLFWYQQALGQGPEFLTYFQNEAQLDKSGLPSDRFFAERPEGSVSTLKIQRTQQEDSAVYLCASSLAKGINQPQHFGDGTRLSIL.